This T cell receptor (beta chain) was profiled in a study of PD-L1 blockade in urothelial cancer. Noted time point: peripheral blood 6 weeks after treatment start. General study findings and limits: Tumor-associated clones in the blood of durable-benefit patients grew more at 3 weeks.

CDR3 length: 13 amino acids. V was pared by 8 bases and J by 6 bases, with 14 bases between. Germline CDR1 reads KGHSH; CDR2 reads LQKENI. Clones were sequenced by immunoSEQ multiplex PCR, and TCRdb holds only the in-frame ones, with some missing. The repertoire consists of under 85,000 clones, with roughly 90% occurring once and the leading ten covering about 0.91%. Notes on this clone: The antigen remains unidentified.

This TCR derives from a woman of 80 years or more with urothelial cancer. The chain combines TRBV18 with TRBJ1-3; D ambiguous. The sequences come from PBMCs, collected around atezolizumab (anti-PD-L1) treatment. CDR3 coding DNA: TGTGCCAGCAGGTTCGGAGCGGAAAACACCATATATTTT. Translating gives CASRFGAENTIYF.